Listed below are T cell receptor beta chains from one sample, sequenced in a study of shared clonotypes between healthy human individuals. TCRdb's table, derived via immunoSEQ multiplex PCR, lists solely in-frame clones and lacks some. Counted here are about a million clones, approximately 77% occurring once; the ten biggest clones make up about 0.89%. Sequenced material: memory CD4+ T cells from PBMCs. Receptors originate from a man aged 18 to 29 in good health. Some clones in this sample may be carry-over from other donors' samples. CDR3s leave out the opening cysteine and the closing phenylalanine or tryptophan. Expanded clones are given a class, and other clones once, few, many or no size at all.

CDR3 length	V gene	J gene	clone size	CDR3 protein
13	TRBV5-4	TRBJ2-2	.	ASSRGQGGTGELF
12	TRBV5-3	TRBJ2-4	few	ARSLERFNNIQY
13	TRBV9	TRBJ2-1	.	ASSVSGRGGNEQF
14	TRBV27	TRBJ2-5	.	ASTINREPGRETQY
13	TRBV5-4	TRBJ2-2	.	ASSPTGANTGELF
14	TRBV27	TRBJ1-2	.	ASSSGRPTLNYGYT
13	TRBV27	TRBJ2-3	.	ASSLRGWGLDTQY
10	TRBV6-6	TRBJ1-5	few	ASRLDAQPQH
12	TRBV7-6	TRBJ2-5	.	ASSGGQAQETQY
10	TRBV29-1	TRBJ2-7	once	RRPSANYEQY
12	TRBV18	TRBJ2-2	few	ASSAGKDTGELF
13	TRBV11-2	TRBJ1-1	.	ASSLSRTGSTEAF
13	TRBV2	TRBJ1-2	.	ASSDSEQGSYGYT
12	TRBV27	TRBJ2-7	.	ASSAGTTAYEQY
11	TRBV10-3	TRBJ1-4	few	AITQGENEKLF
11	TRBV6-5	TRBJ2-4	.	ASTKREGGIQY
13	TRBV7-2	TRBJ1-5	once	ASSLGTGGIQPQH
15	TRBV6-1	TRBJ2-7	.	ASSELRGRYGDDEQY
13	TRBV5-1	TRBJ1-3	.	ASSPTGSSGNTIY
11	TRBV30	TRBJ2-7	.	AWSDGTNAEQY
14	TRBV6-4	TRBJ2-1	.	ASSVSGLAGQDLQF
11	TRBV28	TRBJ2-3	.	ASSLINPDTQY
12	TRBV7-2	TRBJ2-3	.	ASSLGNGPDTQY
12	TRBV10-3	TRBJ2-1	.	AISASSGRAGEF
12	TRBV18	TRBJ2-5	once	ASSPSGGSETQY
12	TRBV5-1	TRBJ1-4	.	ASSMGQEHEKLF
14	TRBV19	TRBJ1-4	.	ASSRQSGTGYEKLF
14	TRBV6-5	TRBJ2-1	.	ASSYYGAATYNEQF
11	TRBV6-5	TRBJ1-2	.	ASSTGTGSGYT
14	TRBV7-2	TRBJ1-3	many	ASSAQGPGAGNTIY
14	TRBV5-4	TRBJ2-2	once	ASSLAGTGNTGELF
9	TRBV10-1	TRBJ2-2	.	ASKTTGELF
14	TRBV9	TRBJ2-3	.	ASSVGLAGFTDTQY
10	TRBV2	TRBJ2-7	.	ASSGGVYEQY
10	TRBV2	TRBJ1-2	many	ASRDRAYGYT
10	TRBV11-2	TRBJ1-1	few	ASSARSPEAF
14	TRBV7-2	TRBJ2-2	.	ASSPLAGTHTGELF
11	TRBV12-5	TRBJ2-5	.	ASAPSGGETQY
14	TRBV28	TRBJ1-2	.	ASSSTTGLWNYGYT
12	TRBV30	TRBJ2-4	.	AWSVAGGINIQY
13	TRBV5-1	TRBJ1-3	.	ASSTTGSSGNTIY
14	TRBV18	TRBJ1-1	.	ASSPAGDRENTEAF
12	TRBV6-1	TRBJ2-4	.	ASSDRQGRDIQY
13	TRBV5-1	TRBJ2-5	.	ASSRTGTSRETQY
12	TRBV6-6	TRBJ2-7	.	ASREGQGAREQY
13	TRBV5-1	TRBJ2-3	.	ASSLPSGVGDTQY
15	TRBV5-1	TRBJ2-3	once	ASSLGTSGYGTDTQY
14	TRBV19	TRBJ2-3	few	ASSPTPGRGTDTQY
14	TRBV28	TRBJ2-6	.	ASSLPGQTGANVLT
13	TRBV5-1	TRBJ2-5	.	ASSFNGHFQETQY